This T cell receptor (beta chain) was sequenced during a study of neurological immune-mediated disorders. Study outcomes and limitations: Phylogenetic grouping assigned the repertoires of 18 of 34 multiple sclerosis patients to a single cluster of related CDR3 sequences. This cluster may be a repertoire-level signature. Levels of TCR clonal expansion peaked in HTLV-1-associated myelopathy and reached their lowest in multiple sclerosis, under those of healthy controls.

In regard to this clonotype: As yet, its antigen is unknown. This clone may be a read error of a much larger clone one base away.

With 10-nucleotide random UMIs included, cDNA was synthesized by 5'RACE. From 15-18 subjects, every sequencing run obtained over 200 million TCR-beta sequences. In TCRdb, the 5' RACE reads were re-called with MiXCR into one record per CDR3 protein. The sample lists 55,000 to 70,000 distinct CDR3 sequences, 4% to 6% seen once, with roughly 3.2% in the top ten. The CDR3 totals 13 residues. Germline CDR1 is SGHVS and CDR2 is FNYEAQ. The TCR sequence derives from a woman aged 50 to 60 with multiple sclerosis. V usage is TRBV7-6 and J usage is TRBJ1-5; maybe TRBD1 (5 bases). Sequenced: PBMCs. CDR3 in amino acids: CTSSSTANQPQNF. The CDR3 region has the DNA TGTACCAGCAGCTCGACAGCGAATCAGCCCCAGAATTTT.